These 12 T cell receptor beta chains were all obtained from the same sample, sequenced in a study of blood T cell repertoires in COVID-19. Measured with immunoSEQ multiplex PCR; TCRdb has only the in-frame clones, and not every one. Of some 70,000 clones detected, around 84% appear once; the ten largest clones hold roughly 0.83%. The sample was peripheral blood. Source of these receptors: a woman in her 70s with acute or convalescent COVID-19.

V usage is TRBV4-3 and J usage is TRBJ2-6; 9 nucleotides line up with TRBD1. The junction had 10 bases not matched to a gene; V was cut back by 5 bases and J by 2 bases. The length of the CDR3 is 18 residues. CDR1 is LGHNA, CDR2 YSLEER, per germline. CDR3 bases: TGCGCCAGCAGCGGAAGGACAGGGGTAGTCCCTGGGGCCAACGTCCTGACTTTC. This encodes CASSGRTGVVPGANVLTF.

The chain employs TRBV10-3 and TRBJ1-1; TRBD1 matches at 9 bases. The CDR3 consists of 13 residues. Losses at the gene ends were 7 bases for V and 6 bases for J; bases not matched to a gene: 6. Looked up from germline, CDR1 is ENHRY and CDR2 is SYGVKD. CDR3 amino acids: CAIKGQGMAEAFF. As DNA, the CDR3 is TGTGCCATCAAAGGACAGGGGATGGCTGAAGCTTTCTTT.

This chain links TRBV5-4 with TRBJ1-2, with D unclear. The CDR3 contains 14 residues. V lost 0 bases and J 0 bases, leaving 6 bases between the germline ends. The germline gives CDR1 SGHNT, CDR2 YYREEE (reference sequence). CDR3: CASSLAQSNYGYTF. The CDR3 DNA is TGTGCCAGCAGCTTGGCTCAGTCTAACTATGGCTACACCTTC.

This sequence joins TRBV27 and TRBJ2-2, with TRBD1 matching over 8 bases. J was trimmed by 3 bases and V by 8 bases; bases with no gene match: 5. This CDR3 comprises 14 residues. In germline, CDR1 is MNHEY, CDR2 SMNVEV (reference sequence). Written as DNA, the CDR3 is TGTGCCAGCTTCGACAGGGGCGACACCGGGGAGCTGTTTTTT. Translated, it gives CASFDRGDTGELFF.

The chain carries TRBV7-2 and TRBJ2-2, with unresolved D. Per the germline V gene, CDR1 is SGHTA and CDR2 is FQGNSA. Trimming cost V 3 bases and J 5 bases, with 16 bases left between them. The CDR3 extends over 16 amino acids. The CDR3: CASSFSFSLSTGELFF. For the CDR3, the DNA is TGTGCCAGCAGCTTTAGCTTTAGCCTATCAACCGGGGAGCTGTTTTTT.

The rearrangement joins TRBV28 to TRBJ1-4; TRBD1 might be the D (5 bases). From germline, CDR1 is MDHEN and CDR2 SYDVKM. This CDR3 region has 12 residues. Trimming removed 7 bases from V and 5 bases from J, with 8 bases in between. The CDR3 region is CASTQGNEKLFF. CDR3 nucleotide sequence: TGTGCCAGCACTCAGGGAAATGAAAAACTGTTTTTT.

The V call is TRBV18, the J call TRBJ2-1; 9 bases match TRBD1. This CDR3 comprises 16 residues. V was clipped by 3 bases and J by 7 bases; unmatched bases: 10. The germline gives CDR1 KGHSH, CDR2 LQKENI. CDR3 protein: CASSPRATGGWNEQFF. CDR3 bases: TGTGCCAGCTCACCCCGTGCGACAGGGGGGTGGAATGAGCAGTTCTTC.

V is TRBV5-1 and J is TRBJ1-4; TRBD1 aligns across 8 bases. After removal of 0 bases from V and 7 bases from J, the junction contained 5 bases not matched to a gene. The CDR3 runs 15 residues. Looked up from germline, CDR1 is SGHRS and CDR2 is YFSETQ. The CDR3 region is CASSLGQGASEKLFF. The CDR3 DNA follows: TGCGCCAGCAGCTTGGGGCAGGGGGCGAGTGAAAAACTGTTTTTT.

The DNA of the CDR3 is TGTGCCAGCAGCGGAGCCGTCGATAGCGGGTTCCGAGGGGATACGCAGTATTTT. It is translated as CASSGAVDSGFRGDTQYF. The chain recombines TRBV6-2 or TRBV6-3 with TRBJ2-3, with 7 bases identical to TRBD2. V lost 6 bases, J lost 6 bases, and 21 bases stayed unmatched. Germline V lookup: CDR1 MNHEY, CDR2 SVGEGT. The CDR3 runs 18 residues.

The chain combines TRBV2 with TRBJ2-1; the D is unclear. V gave up 8 bases and J gave up 0 bases, with 8 bases separating them. CDR3 length equals 13 residues. Germline values: CDR1 SNHLY, CDR2 FYNNEI. Here the CDR3 reads CASLADSYNEQFF. In DNA form, the CDR3 reads TGTGCCAGCCTGGCCGACTCCTACAATGAGCAGTTCTTC.

The CDR3 DNA follows: TGTGCCAGCAGCCAAGATCGAGGGCAAACCGCATATGGCTACACCTTC. It is translated as CASSQDRGQTAYGYTF. This chain uses TRBV4-2 with TRBJ1-2, with D hard to call. Germline values: CDR1 LGHNA, CDR2 YNFKEQ. The CDR3 extends over 16 amino acids. Trimming took off 0 bases at V and 5 bases at J, with 16 bases between the two ends.

The chain has TRBV2 and TRBJ1-1; 7 nucleotides align to TRBD1. Trimming took 6 bases from V and 4 from J; bases not matched to a gene: 5. CDR3 length: 13 amino acids. The germline CDR1 and CDR2 sequences are SNHLY and FYNNEI. CDR3: CASSLTGSTEAFF. CDR3 nucleotides: TGTGCCAGCAGCCTGACAGGGTCCACTGAAGCTTTCTTT. Full variable domain (remainder filled in from reference TRBV2 and TRBJ1-1): EPEVTQTPSHQVTQMGQEVILRCVPISNHLYFYWYRQILGQKVEFLVSFYNNEISEKSEIFDDQFSVERPDGSNFTLKIRSTKLEDSAMYFCASSLTGSTEAFFGQGTRLTVV.